This entry features one T cell receptor beta chain sequence. The sample originates from a study of blood T cell repertoires in COVID-19. The J segment lost 4 bases and the V segment lost 11 bases, leaving 7 bases of the junction unmatched. The CDR3 is made up of 13 amino acids. From germline, CDR1 is SNHLY and CDR2 FYNNEI. Clones were sequenced by immunoSEQ multiplex PCR, and TCRdb holds only the in-frame ones, with some missing. The table has 200,000 to 300,000 clones, about 87% seen once; the top ten hold less than 0.9%. The receptor's source is a man aged 45 to 65 who had been exposed to COVID-19. Sequenced material: PBMCs or T cells enriched from blood (not recorded which). The V gene is TRBV2, the J gene TRBJ2-3; 9 nucleotides agree with TRBD1. The CDR3 DNA is TGTGCCGGCGGGACAGGGAATTCAGATACGCAGTATTTT. This translates into CAGGTGNSDTQYF.